A selection of T cell receptor beta chains follows, all from one sample in a study of human T cells and chemical hapten exposure. TCRdb redid the calling of the RACE reads with MiXCR, one entry per CDR3 protein. The sample lists about 39,000 distinct CDR3 sequences, more than 9.5% occurring once. The input for sequencing was whole blood, taken in connection with sensitization to the hapten diphenylcyclopropenone (DPC). The receptors come from a woman aged 40 to 55 with alopecia areata. Some clones in this sample may be carry-over from other donors' samples. The conserved cysteine and the conserved F or W are not part of the CDR3 here.

v_call,cdr3_aa
TRBV19,ASRADREGNQPQH
TRBV28,ASTDGNYGYT
TRBV2,ASRTGTSNSPLH
TRBV7-2,ASSLGSVGDTQY
TRBV27,ASSLTGDVSGTQY
TRBV7-8,ASSPRLIVGYT
TRBV28,ASSPTGTDTQY
TRBV29-1,SVEYGWEGRETQY
TRBV14,ASSLPEAAEAF
TRBV24-1,ATSAGGYEQY
TRBV5-1,ASSPRADTQY
TRBV10-3,AISGPGQGNTEAF
TRBV5-1,ASSPDGDGYGYT
TRBV5-1,ASTRGGGRDTQY
TRBV27,ASSGLRKETQY
TRBV20-1,SARDGSKGFHEQF
TRBV6-1,ASRGRSPYNEQF
TRBV3-1,ASSLYRGARTEAF
TRBV2,ASRDRVSRANVLT
TRBV10-1,ASSERREYQETQY
TRBV10-3,AISERDRREDLVQPQH
TRBV6-2/TRBV6-3,ASSQADPSTDTQY
TRBV11-3,ASSDNWASRGKLTQY
TRBV20-1,SARPRRDEAF
TRBV6-2/TRBV6-3,ASTSRGASLYEQY
TRBV29-1,SVDNGQNTEAF
TRBV6-2/TRBV6-3,ASSYGGSGGANEQF
TRBV4-1,ASSHGSGRF
TRBV29-1,SVEGATNEKLF
TRBV10-1,ASSRTSGGGDTQY
TRBV7-6,ASSLQGPYNEQF
TRBV28,ASRTSGGNNEQF
TRBV11-2,ASSLGRRQETQY
TRBV11-2,ASSFQRGGYYEQY
TRBV12-3/TRBV12-4,ASSLPRGAGAPLH
TRBV27,ASSPGTSGGPELF
TRBV19,ASSISGQETQY
TRBV28,ASSGTGRHEQY
TRBV11-3,ASSLAGGPSYEQY
TRBV27,ASSLLGTKAYEQY
TRBV28,ASSFSGGAPGELF
TRBV4-3,ASSQEARGTYEQY
TRBV29-1,SPRLRQRRTGELF
TRBV28,ASSLMAREETQY
TRBV27,ASSNLVASGYNEQF